This T cell receptor (beta chain) is drawn from a study of PD-L1 blockade in urothelial cancer. Study-wide background: The patients first took atezolizumab in about 2014, receiving 1,200 mg intravenously every 3 weeks. The median T cell count in blood samples was some 140,000.

Sequencing used immunoSEQ multiplex PCR; TCRdb keeps in-frame clones, though not all of them. The top ten clones hold 0.8% to 1% of a sample with some 97,000 clones, over 80% of them seen once. V lost 7 bases to trimming and J lost 12 bases; unmatched junction nucleotides: 15. The CDR3 has 13 amino acids. Germline-derived CDR1 and CDR2 are LNHDA and SQIVND (reference sequence). Between 1 and 8 samples per patient were obtained, pretreatment and on-treatment. The sample in question was PBMCs, obtained around atezolizumab (anti-PD-L1) treatment. This receptor was obtained from an elderly woman with urothelial cancer. V is TRBV19 and J is TRBJ2-7; 7 nucleotides align to TRBD1. The CDR3 coding sequence is TGTGCCAGTACCCGGGACAGTGGTGGTCGCCGGTACTTC. As protein: CASTRDSGGRRYF.